This TCR beta chain was documented in a study of cytomegalovirus exposure and HLA in healthy donors. Findings of the study overall: It is likely that the observed cluster of highly shared sequence variants was a sequencing artifact. In a later analysis, parvovirus B19, influenza, CMV and Epstein-Barr virus appeared linked to several top co-occurrence clusters. TCR beta V segments were, for the most part, productive about 87% or about 30% of the time in an earlier analysis.

Note on this clone: What it recognizes is unknown.

The PCR contained 60 Vbeta and 13 Jbeta primers. In the original processing: Approximately 72 million unique TCR beta chains, roughly 11 million of them shared, were counted by a later analysis. Only in-frame clones appear in the TCRdb table, and some are missing; sequencing was by immunoSEQ multiplex PCR. Clone size and the V and J calls come from that table; the DNA yielded D and trimming. The sample has 70,000 to 100,000 clones. Trimming stripped 1 base from V and 2 bases from J, with 9 bases between. Germline V CDR1 and CDR2: SEHNR, FQNEAQ (reference sequence). The CDR3 contains 15 residues. Sequencing was performed on PBMCs. The sequence came from a man younger than 35 in good health and CMV-seropositive. The rearrangement uses TRBV7-9 and TRBJ1-3; D gene ambiguous. CDR3 in amino acids: CASSLGAPPGNTIYF. The CDR3, as DNA: TGTGCCAGCAGCTTAGGGGCACCGCCTGGAAACACCATATATTTT.